A single sample is the source of the 17 T cell receptor beta chains below, sequenced in a study of beta chain features in type 1 diabetes. What was sequenced were expressed TCRB transcripts, since all of the isolated RNA had been reverse transcribed. The protocol was immunoSEQ multiplex PCR, while the TCRdb copy is restricted to in-frame clones and leaves out a portion. The sample carries 110,000 to 150,000 clones, around a tenth recorded once. Sequencing used central memory CD4+ T cells from blood. These receptors all come from a man aged 18-30 years in good health.

This rearrangement joins TRBV6-1 to TRBJ2-1, with 9 positions matching TRBD2. This CDR3 comprises 15 residues. V dropped 9 bases and J dropped 9; count of bases not matched to a gene: 15. Germline V gene lookup returns CDR1 MNHNS and CDR2 SASEGT. The CDR3 DNA is TGTGCCAGTAACCTTAGCGGGGGCCTCTCGGGTGAGCAGTTCTTC. This encodes CASNLSGGLSGEQFF.

This clone turned up a few times. The chain couples TRBV6-5 to TRBJ1-2; the D is unclear. Trimming shortened V by 7 bases and J by 4 bases, and 13 bases separated the two germline ends. From germline, CDR1 is MNHEY and CDR2 SVGAGI. The CDR3 loop spans 13 amino acids. The CDR3 is CASTPLRSYGYTF. CDR3 nucleotides: TGTGCCAGCACCCCGCTGAGGAGCTATGGCTACACCTTC.

This clone was counted a few times. The chain employs TRBV14 and TRBJ2-5; TRBD2 agrees at 10 bases. The ends lost 1 base at V and 5 bases at J; junction bases unmatched: 4. Germline CDR1 and CDR2: SGHDN and FVKESK. This CDR3 contains 15 residues. The CDR3 reads CASSQAGTSVETQYF. The DNA for the CDR3 is TGTGCCAGCAGCCAAGCTGGGACTAGCGTGGAGACCCAGTACTTC.

This clone was counted at least ten times. This rearrangement joins TRBV7-9 to TRBJ2-5; D is possibly TRBD1 (5 bases). This CDR3 is built from 12 residues. The germline V and J ends were trimmed by 10 bases and 5 bases, with 14 bases remaining between them. Germline CDR1 is SEHNR and CDR2 is FQNEAQ (reference sequence). The CDR3 loop is CATEGSGETQYF. In DNA form, the CDR3 reads TGTGCCACCGAAGGGTCAGGGGAGACCCAGTACTTC.

The chain has TRBV11-3 and TRBJ2-1; TRBD2 matches 9 bases. The V and J ends lost 2 bases and 9 bases, in that order; junction bases with no gene match: 20. The CDR3 has 19 amino acids. The V gene's germline CDR1 is SGHNT and CDR2 YENEEA. The CDR3: CASSLTPPFGGGAWGEQFF. DNA for the CDR3: TGTGCCAGCAGCTTAACGCCCCCCTTCGGCGGGGGGGCCTGGGGTGAGCAGTTCTTC. Supplemented by reference TRBV11-3 and TRBJ2-1, the full variable domain reads EAGVVQSPRYKIIEKKQPVAFWCNPISGHNTLYWYLQNLGQGPELLIRYENEEAVDDSQLPKDRFSAERLKGVDSTLKIQPAELGDSAVYLCASSLTPPFGGGAWGEQFFGPGTRLTVL.

The V call is TRBV15, the J call TRBJ2-7, with D possibly TRBD1 on 7 matching bases. The V gene's germline CDR1 is LNHNV and CDR2 YYDKDF (reference sequence). V was cut by 1 base and J by 6 bases, with 16 bases left in between. This CDR3 has 15 residues. CDR3 sequence: CATSRGGAGGGEQYF. DNA of the CDR3: TGTGCCACCAGCAGAGGGGGGGCAGGGGGAGGCGAGCAGTACTTC.

This clone was counted only a few times. Other DNA sequences in the sample encode the same CDR3. The rearrangement links TRBV6-5 to TRBJ2-7; TRBD2 matches 7 bases. The germline CDR1 and CDR2 sequences are MNHEY and SVGAGI. The CDR3 runs to 15 residues. V lost 0 bases, J lost 3 bases, and 5 bases stayed unmatched. The CDR3 bases are TGTGCCAGCAGTTACTCGGGGGGGGGAAACTACGAGCAGTACTTC. Amino acid sequence: CASSYSGGGNYEQYF.

This clone was counted a few times. The chain recombines TRBV5-4 with TRBJ2-2; D call uncertain. There are 15 residues in the CDR3. The ends were cut back, 4 bases at V and 0 bases at J, with 10 bases in the middle. The V gene's germline CDR1 is SGHNT and CDR2 YYREEE (reference sequence). CDR3 protein: CASSVTSSNTGELFF. CDR3 coding DNA: TGTGCCAGCAGCGTAACAAGTTCGAACACCGGGGAGCTGTTTTTT.

V is TRBV2 and J is TRBJ1-5; TRBD1 aligns across 7 bases. With V trimmed by 6 bases and J by 1 base, 6 bases remained unmatched. The CDR3 is 15 residues long. Germline V lookup: CDR1 SNHLY, CDR2 FYNNEI. In DNA form, the CDR3 reads TGTGCCAGCAGCCGACAGGGACCGAGCAATCAGCCCCAGCATTTT. Protein product: CASSRQGPSNQPQHF.

Concerning this clone itself: Other DNA variants within this sample encode the same CDR3. The chain employs TRBV15 and TRBJ2-5; the D is unclear. This CDR3 comprises 14 residues. Looked up from germline, CDR1 is LNHNV and CDR2 is YYDKDF (reference sequence). Trimming took off 1 base at V and 2 bases at J, with 8 bases between the two ends. CDR3 in amino acids: CATSRGGSQETQYF. In DNA, the CDR3 is TGTGCCACCAGCAGAGGCGGCTCTCAAGAGACCCAGTACTTC. The whole variable domain, remainder taken from reference TRBV15 and TRBJ2-5, is DAMVIQNPRYQVTQFGKPVTLSCSQTLNHNVMYWYQQKSSQAPKLLFHYYDKDFNNEADTPDNFQSRRPNTSFCFLDIRSPGLGDTAMYLCATSRGGSQETQYFGPGTRLLVL.

This rearrangement joins TRBV7-6 to TRBJ1-4; the match to TRBD1 covers 8 bases. Trimming at V came to 3 bases and at J to 2 bases, leaving 2 bases not matched to a gene. CDR3 length: 15 amino acids. Germline V gene lookup returns CDR1 SGHVS and CDR2 FNYEAQ. Written as DNA, the CDR3 is TGTGCCAGCAGCTTGAGACAGGGGACTAATGAAAAACTGTTTTTT. Translating gives CASSLRQGTNEKLFF.

This clone appeared a few times. V usage is TRBV27 and J usage is TRBJ2-7; 11 bases are a match to TRBD2. Germline V gene data show CDR1 as MNHEY and CDR2 as SMNVEV (reference sequence). J gave up 4 bases and V 5 bases, and 10 bases lay outside the gene matches. The CDR3 has 16 amino acids. CDR3 protein: CASSVETSGVGYEQYF. For the CDR3, the DNA is TGTGCCAGCAGTGTGGAGACTAGCGGGGTTGGGTACGAGCAGTACTTC.

The chain is built from TRBV27 and TRBJ2-1, with a weak D call TRBD1 (6 bases). Per the germline V gene, CDR1 is MNHEY and CDR2 is SMNVEV (reference sequence). Deletions cut 4 bases from V and 7 bases from J, with 14 bases between. There are 14 residues in the CDR3. CDR3 protein: CASSSTGPPNEQFF. CDR3 coding DNA: TGTGCCAGCAGTTCGACAGGCCCTCCTAATGAGCAGTTCTTC.

This clone was seen more than once but under ten times. The chain has TRBV30 and TRBJ1-4, with D perhaps TRBD1 (6 bases). CDR3 length equals 13 residues. The V end lost 5 bases, the J end lost 6 bases, and 13 bases lay between the germline ends. The germline V gene encodes CDR1 GTSNPN and CDR2 SVGIG (reference sequence). CDR3 region: CAWQQGLDEKLFF. In DNA form, the CDR3 reads TGTGCCTGGCAACAGGGTCTTGATGAAAAACTGTTTTTT.

This clone was detected only a few times. The gene calls are TRBV2 and TRBJ2-5; 7 nucleotides align to TRBD1. Germline CDR1 SNHLY, CDR2 FYNNEI. V dropped 8 bases and J dropped 6; count of bases not matched to a gene: 6. The CDR3 length is 12 residues. The DNA of the CDR3 is TGTGCCAGCGGAGACAGGGCCCAGACCCAGTACTTC. Protein: CASGDRAQTQYF.

This clone was counted only a few times. This rearrangement joins TRBV7-9 to TRBJ1-4; D perhaps matches TRBD1 (5 bases). Germline V CDR1 and CDR2: SEHNR, FQNEAQ (reference sequence). V lost 5 bases, J lost 4 bases, and 11 bases lay in between. This CDR3 has 14 residues. The CDR3: CASSPRTINEKLFF. CDR3 sequence (DNA): TGTGCCAGCAGCCCTCGGACAATTAATGAAAAACTGTTTTTT.

The chain is built from TRBV9 and TRBJ2-7, with 8 positions matching TRBD2. Germline V gene sequence: CDR1 SGDLS, CDR2 YYNGEE. Trimming removed 0 bases from V and 4 bases from J; junction bases left unmatched: 9. The CDR3 has 16 amino acids. The DNA of the CDR3 is TGTGCCAGCAGCGTAGGGGGTAGCGGGGCCCAATACGAGCAGTACTTC. This gives the protein CASSVGGSGAQYEQYF.